What follows are 17 T cell receptor beta chains derived from one specimen sequenced in a study of CXCR3-negative and CXCR3-positive naive CD8 T cells (dated by TCRdb to between 2018 and 2021). TCRdb shows the sequencer as NextSeq 550. The Human TCR Profiling Kit (MiLaboratory) was used to prepare UMI-labeled 5' RACE TRB cDNA libraries. With the reads reprocessed by TCRdb, a single entry stands for each CDR3 protein sequence and no DNA is reported. The table held for this sample gives about 41,000 distinct CDR3 sequences. Roughly 1.8% of the sample is held by the ten biggest clonotypes. Sequenced material: naive CXCR3- CD8+ T cells from blood. Interpreted using the paper, the cell subset or site label stands for: CD45RO-CCR7+CD27+CD95- naive CD8+ T cells lacking CXCR3 (TNR3-). The receptors here all came from a human donor in good health. Some clones in this sample may be carry-over from other donors' samples.

The rearrangement joins TRBV29-1 to TRBJ2-7; TCRdb proposes TRBD2, but this gene call is untestable without DNA. The CDR3 is 17 residues long. The germline V gene has CDR1 SQVTM and CDR2 ANQGSEA. The chain's CDR3 is CSALAQVRLDGPLEQYF.

The gene calls are TRBV6-5 and TRBJ2-2; the TCRdb D gene call, TRBD2, has no DNA to confirm it. This CDR3 has 16 residues. Germline V lookup: CDR1 MNHEY, CDR2 SVGAGI. The CDR3 sequence: CASSYAGGLFGGELFF.

V and J are TRBV7-6 and TRBJ2-6; TCRdb's assignment of TRBD1 cannot be checked, as there is no DNA. Germline CDR1 is SGHVS and CDR2 is FNYEAQ. This CDR3 is 18 amino acids long. The CDR3 sequence is CASSERPGTGSGANVLTF. Variable domain in full (rest from reference TRBV7-6 and TRBJ2-6): GAGVSQSPRYKVTKRGQDVALRCDPISGHVSLYWYRQALGQGPEFLTYFNYEAQQDKSGLPNDRFSAERPEGSISTLTIQRTEQRDSAMYRCASSERPGTGSGANVLTFGAGSRLTVL.

The rearrangement joins TRBV27 to TRBJ2-1; there is no DNA to check the TCRdb D call of TRBD2. This CDR3 has 15 amino acids. CDR1 and CDR2 from the germline V gene are MNHEY and SMNVEV (reference sequence). CDR3: CASSFGGGDYNEQFF.

The gene calls are TRBV7-3 and TRBJ1-1; without DNA, the TCRdb call of TRBD1 cannot be checked. The CDR3 totals 15 residues. The germline gives CDR1 SGHTA, CDR2 FQGTGA. CDR3: CASSLMQGANAEAFF.

This chain uses TRBV27 with TRBJ2-1; TCRdb outputs TRBD2, but without DNA this stays unchecked. CDR1 is MNHEY and CDR2 is SMNVEV in the germline V gene (reference sequence). The CDR3 has 15 amino acids. CDR3 sequence reads: CASSSASGGAKVRFF.

This chain uses TRBV7-9 with TRBJ1-2; the D call from TCRdb, TRBD1, cannot be confirmed without DNA. Germline V gene data show CDR1 as SEHNR and CDR2 as FQNEAQ (reference sequence). The CDR3 totals 14 residues. The CDR3 here is CASSYPDPPYGYTF.

The genes are TRBV5-1 and TRBJ2-1; TCRdb names TRBD1, which stays unverified in the absence of DNA. This CDR3 spans 15 amino acids. The germline V gene encodes CDR1 SGHRS and CDR2 YFSETQ. The CDR3 here is CASSSGTATYNEQFF.

The chain is built from TRBV28 and TRBJ2-3; TCRdb picks TRBD2, but there is no DNA to check that call. Germline-derived CDR1 and CDR2 are MDHEN and SYDVKM. The length of the CDR3 is 21 residues. CDR3 region: CASSQLMGSGETDQSTDTQYF.

The rearrangement joins TRBV7-9 to TRBJ2-6; TCRdb selects TRBD1, and the lack of DNA leaves this call unchecked. CDR1 is SEHNR and CDR2 is FQNEAQ in the germline V gene (reference sequence). The CDR3 contains 17 residues. The CDR3 sequence is CASSPDRNPSGANVLTF.

This chain connects TRBV7-3 to TRBJ2-2. Germline V gives CDR1 SGHTA, CDR2 FQGTGA. The CDR3 totals 13 residues. Here the CDR3 reads CASSLTGTGELFF.

This sequence joins TRBV6-5 and TRBJ2-7; TCRdb's D gene call, TRBD2, goes unchecked for lack of DNA. CDR3 length equals 16 residues. Germline V gene sequence: CDR1 MNHEY, CDR2 SVGAGI. The CDR3: CASRKGLFGGNYEQYF.

V usage is TRBV5-6 and J usage is TRBJ2-2; as DNA is missing, the TRBD1 call by TCRdb cannot be tested. Germline V gives CDR1 SGHDT, CDR2 YYEEEE. The CDR3 consists of 16 residues. This CDR3 is CASSLLTGPNTGELFF.

V is TRBV15 and J is TRBJ2-2; without DNA, the TCRdb call of TRBD1 cannot be checked. The CDR3 contains 15 residues. Germline CDR1 LNHNV, CDR2 YYDKDF (reference sequence). The CDR3 region is CATSRVVGGTGELFF.

The chain carries TRBV12-3 or TRBV12-4 and TRBJ1-6. The CDR3 is 14 residues long. The CDR3 protein is CASEWVQWYSPLHF.

Here the CDR3 reads CASSYEDRGLSSYNEQFF. This chain joins TRBV6-2 or TRBV6-3 and TRBJ2-1; TCRdb outputs TRBD1, but without DNA this stays unchecked. Germline CDR1 reads MNHEY; CDR2 reads SVGEGT. CDR3 length equals 18 residues.

V and J are TRBV7-9 and TRBJ2-1; absent DNA, TCRdb's TRBD2 call cannot be checked. Germline V CDR1 and CDR2: SEHNR, FQNEAQ (reference sequence). The CDR3 is 15 residues long. The CDR3 reads CASSPRLGVDNEQFF.